What follows are 22 T cell receptor beta chains derived from one specimen sequenced in a study of shared clonotypes between healthy human individuals (dated by TCRdb to between 2020 and 2021). The library relied on the immunoSEQ multiplex PCR assay. TCRdb's version of the immuneACCESS table is confined to in-frame rearrangements and falls short of the full clone set. An unresolved V gene accounts for under half of the shortfall where checked; the remainder is of unknown origin. Present in this sample are over a million clones, around 98% of which were seen just once. The ten largest clones represent approximately 0.45% of the sample. The sequenced sample consisted of naive CD4+ T cells sorted from blood. The cell subset or site label, read with the paper, signifies: CD45RA+ positively selected. The receptors originated from a man aged 30-40 years in good health.

This clone was detected only once. The chain links TRBV27 to TRBJ2-3, with D maybe TRBD1 (6 bases). This CDR3 comprises 13 residues. Trimming pared 3 bases from V and 8 bases from J, leaving 12 bases between. Germline CDR1 and CDR2: MNHEY and SMNVEV (reference sequence). The CDR3 nucleotides are TGTGCCAGCAGTTTCCGGGACACCTTTACGCAGTATTTT. It specifies CASSFRDTFTQYF.

The chain has TRBV19 and TRBJ2-3; D is uncertain. The germline V gene encodes CDR1 LNHDA and CDR2 SQIVND (reference sequence). The CDR3 spans 15 residues. V was shortened by 6 bases and J by 1 base, with 14 bases between the two germline ends. The CDR3 region is CASRLRSGRTDTQYF. Here the CDR3 DNA reads TGTGCCAGTAGGCTTAGGTCGGGTCGCACAGATACGCAGTATTTT.

This clone appeared once. The gene calls are TRBV29-1 and TRBJ2-1; D remains unclear. V shed 7 bases and J shed 9 bases, with 13 bases lying between them. Germline CDR1 reads SQVTM; CDR2 reads ANQGSEA. The CDR3 loop spans 11 amino acids. The CDR3 sequence is CSGSSRSEQFF. DNA for the CDR3: TGCAGCGGGAGTAGCCGCAGTGAGCAGTTCTTC.

The rearrangement links TRBV7-2 to TRBJ1-4; D gene uncertain. This CDR3 spans 14 amino acids. Germline lookup yields CDR1 SGHTA and CDR2 FQGNSA. The ends were cut back, 1 base at V and 2 bases at J, with 5 bases in the middle. This chain's CDR3 is CASSLGGTNEKLFF. Here the CDR3 DNA reads TGTGCCAGCAGCTTAGGAGGGACTAATGAAAAACTGTTTTTT.

The chain joins TRBV11-2 to TRBJ1-1; 12 positions agree with TRBD1. V was pared by 5 bases and J by 6 bases, with 13 bases of the junction left unmatched. The CDR3 sequence is 17 residues long. Germline V gene sequence: CDR1 SGHAT, CDR2 FQNNGV. The CDR3 sequence is CASSRLGTGGLRAEAFF. The CDR3, as DNA: TGTGCCAGCAGCCGATTGGGGACAGGGGGCTTAAGGGCTGAAGCTTTCTTT.

The gene calls are TRBV28 and TRBJ1-1; 7 nucleotides align to TRBD1. Per germline, CDR1 MDHEN and CDR2 SYDVKM. Germline trimming cut 3 bases from V and 8 bases from J; bases unmatched to any gene: 6. The CDR3 covers 13 residues. For the CDR3, the DNA is TGTGCCAGCAGTTTCCCGGGACAGAAAGAAGCTTTCTTT. This gives the protein CASSFPGQKEAFF.

The genes are TRBV6-1 and TRBJ2-2, with D perhaps TRBD1 (6 bases). CDR1 MNHNS and CDR2 SASEGT come from the germline V gene. Deletions cut 5 bases from V and 3 bases from J, with 13 bases between. This CDR3 has 15 residues. DNA of the CDR3: TGTGCCAGCAGTATCCGGGACACCTACACCGGGGAGCTGTTTTTT. Amino acids: CASSIRDTYTGELFF.

The rearrangement uses TRBV7-3 and TRBJ2-1; the match to TRBD2 covers 14 bases. The CDR3 runs 15 residues. V lost 2 bases, J lost 9 bases, and 3 bases stayed unmatched. Looked up from germline, CDR1 is SGHTA and CDR2 is FQGTGA. CDR3 in DNA: TGTGCCAGCAGCTTAGGGACTAGCGGGAGCCGTGAGCAGTTCTTC. Its protein product is CASSLGTSGSREQFF.

The chain joins TRBV27 to TRBJ1-3; perhaps TRBD1 as D (5 bases). CDR1 is MNHEY, CDR2 SMNVEV, per germline (reference sequence). V dropped 5 bases and J dropped 1 base, with 15 bases sitting between them. CDR3 length: 16 residues. As DNA, the CDR3 is TGTGCCAGCAGTCCCATAGAGGGACTGTCTGGAAACACCATATATTTT. The encoded protein is CASSPIEGLSGNTIYF.

This clone was seen a single time. This chain uses TRBV28 with TRBJ2-2; TRBD2 is a possible D gene (6 bases). The germline V gene encodes CDR1 MDHEN and CDR2 SYDVKM. Trimming removed 5 bases from V and 8 bases from J, with 18 bases in between. The length of the CDR3 is 15 residues. CDR3 protein: CASSPPRLESGELFF. CDR3 DNA: TGTGCCAGCAGTCCCCCTCGACTAGAATCAGGGGAGCTGTTTTTT. Complete variable domain (other parts from reference TRBV28 and TRBJ2-2): DVKVTQSSRYLVKRTGEKVFLECVQDMDHENMFWYRQDPGLGLRLIYFSYDVKMKEKGDIPEGYSVSREKKERFSLILESASTNQTSMYLCASSPPRLESGELFFGEGSRLTVL.

The rearrangement links TRBV4-2 to TRBJ2-3, with 15 bases aligning to TRBD2. Germline V gene sequence: CDR1 LGHNA, CDR2 YNFKEQ. V was clipped by 1 base and J by 2 bases; unmatched bases: 7. CDR3 size: 19 residues. The CDR3 DNA reads as TGTGCCAGCAGCCAAGCGGGACTAGCGGGAGGTGGTTCCACAGATACGCAGTATTTT. Translating it yields CASSQAGLAGGGSTDTQYF.

J is TRBJ2-1 and V is TRBV6-5; 12 nucleotides match TRBD2. CDR3 length: 16 amino acids. The germline CDR1 and CDR2 sequences are MNHEY and SVGAGI. V was clipped by 4 bases and J by 14 bases; unmatched bases: 15. The CDR3 loop reads CASSSRGLAGLGGEFF. The CDR3 DNA is TGTGCCAGCAGTTCCCGGGGACTAGCGGGCTTAGGTGGGGAGTTCTTC.

CDR3 in amino acids: CASSQFSIDSKNTGELFF. In DNA form, the CDR3 reads TGCGCCAGCAGCCAATTTTCAATTGACAGCAAGAACACCGGGGAGCTGTTTTTT. The genes are TRBV4-3 and TRBJ2-2; D may be TRBD1 (5 bases). The CDR3 has 18 amino acids. Trimming removed 2 bases from V and 1 base from J, with 17 bases in between. Germline values: CDR1 LGHNA, CDR2 YSLEER.

This chain joins TRBV5-1 and TRBJ2-3; TRBD2 matches 13 bases. This CDR3 comprises 16 residues. Per germline, CDR1 SGHRS and CDR2 YFSETQ. With V trimmed by 4 bases and J by 5 bases, 7 bases remained unmatched. DNA of the CDR3: TGCGCCAGCAGCGGAGGACTAGCGGGAGTAGGAGATACGCAGTATTTT. Encoded protein: CASSGGLAGVGDTQYF.

The chain joins TRBV15 to TRBJ2-1; TRBD2 might be the D (5 bases). The germline V gene encodes CDR1 LNHNV and CDR2 YYDKDF (reference sequence). V shed 1 base and J shed 7 bases, with 14 bases lying between them. The CDR3 loop spans 15 amino acids. CDR3 DNA: TGTGCCACCAGCAGAGTACTGGGTCCGGGGAATGAGCAGTTCTTC. Protein: CATSRVLGPGNEQFF. Variable domain in full (rest from reference TRBV15 and TRBJ2-1): DAMVIQNPRYQVTQFGKPVTLSCSQTLNHNVMYWYQQKSSQAPKLLFHYYDKDFNNEADTPDNFQSRRPNTSFCFLDIRSPGLGDTAMYLCATSRVLGPGNEQFFGPGTRLTVL.

V and J are TRBV11-3 and TRBJ2-7, with no clear D. Germline V gene data show CDR1 as SGHNT and CDR2 as YENEEA. With 3 bases removed from V and 5 bases from J, the gap between germline ends came to 8 bases. The CDR3 has 12 amino acids. The CDR3, as DNA: TGTGCCAGCAGCTTCGGGTCGGACGAGCAGTACTTC. This translates into CASSFGSDEQYF.

CDR3 protein: CASSQDGGRNIQYF. The CDR3 DNA is TGCGCCAGCAGCCAAGATGGCGGGAGGAACATTCAGTACTTC. The chain couples TRBV4-1 to TRBJ2-4; 8 bases fit TRBD2. V lost 0 bases, J lost 7 bases, and 2 bases stayed unmatched. Germline-derived CDR1 and CDR2 are MGHRA and YSYEKL. The CDR3 loop spans 14 amino acids.

The chain combines TRBV20-1 with TRBJ2-1; no clear D. The length of the CDR3 is 10 residues. Germline lookup yields CDR1 DFQATT and CDR2 SNEGSKA (reference sequence). The V end lost 5 bases, the J end lost 7 bases, and 6 bases lay between the germline ends. CDR3 sequence reads: CSALENEQFF. The CDR3 region has the DNA TGCAGTGCTTTAGAGAATGAGCAGTTCTTC.

V gene TRBV5-5 combines with J gene TRBJ2-1, with TRBD2 as a possible D gene (6 bases). This CDR3 spans 16 amino acids. Per the germline V gene, CDR1 is SGHKS and CDR2 is YYEKEE (reference sequence). V lost 1 base, J lost 2 bases, and 13 bases lay in between. The CDR3 DNA sequence: TGTGCCAGCAGCTTGAGTGCTCGCGGGGCCTACAATGAGCAGTTCTTC. This codes for CASSLSARGAYNEQFF.

The J gene is TRBJ1-1, the V gene TRBV14; tentative D call: TRBD1 (5 bases). V was shortened by 4 bases and J by 1 base, with 25 bases between the two germline ends. The CDR3 consists of 19 residues. The V gene's germline CDR1 is SGHDN and CDR2 FVKESK. The CDR3 nucleotides read TGTGCCAGCAGCCCCCGGGCCGGGGCCCGATTACTAGCGAACACTGAAGCTTTCTTT. Encoded protein: CASSPRAGARLLANTEAFF.

This rearrangement joins TRBV18 to TRBJ1-4; TRBD1 aligns across 7 bases. Germline V lookup: CDR1 KGHSH, CDR2 LQKENI. With V trimmed by 3 bases and J by 7 bases, 2 bases remained unmatched. CDR3 length equals 13 residues. As DNA, the CDR3 is TGTGCCAGCTCACCGGGACAGCTTGAAAAACTGTTTTTT. Translation: CASSPGQLEKLFF.

V and J are TRBV5-1 and TRBJ2-5; 8 bases match TRBD2. Germline CDR1 SGHRS, CDR2 YFSETQ. V lost 1 base and J lost 5; bases outside the gene matches: 7. The CDR3 runs 15 residues. For the CDR3, the DNA is TGCGCCAGCAGCTTGATCCGGGAGGGGCGGGAGACCCAGTACTTC. It translates to CASSLIREGRETQYF.